This T cell receptor beta chain derives from a study of shared clonotypes between healthy human individuals. This table comes from immunoSEQ multiplex PCR, and its TCRdb copy is limited to in-frame clones, with some not included. The table has over a million clones, about three quarters seen once. This clone was observed at least ten times. The origin of this receptor is a man aged 18-30 years in good health. Sample: memory CD4+ T cells sorted from blood. The subset was: CD45RA-negative fraction.

The CDR3: CASSTRRDPGELFF. For the CDR3, the DNA is TGTGCCAGCAGCACGCGCAGGGACCCCGGGGAGCTGTTTTTT. The chain is built from TRBV9 and TRBJ2-2; TRBD1 or TRBD2 may be the D gene (5 bases each). V was pared by 4 bases and J by 6 bases, with 13 bases between. Germline CDR1 SGDLS, CDR2 YYNGEE. The CDR3 is 14 amino acids.